Listed below are T cell receptor beta chains from one sample, sequenced in a study of blood T cell repertoires in COVID-19. Libraries were prepared by immunoSEQ multiplex PCR; TCRdb keeps only in-frame clonotypes and omits some of them. The repertoire consists of around 140,000 clones, with approximately 84% occurring once and the leading ten covering 3.9%. Specimen: PBMCs or T cells enriched from blood (not recorded which). Receptor source: a middle-aged man in a cohort exposed to, infected with or recovered from COVID-19 (not recorded which). CDR3s include the opening cysteine and the closing phenylalanine or tryptophan. D genes are given only for firm matches. Some rows mark clone size as missing; the rest say once, few, many or name a class of expanded clone.

d_call: .; clone_size: .; j_call: TRBJ1-3; v_call: TRBV3-1/TRBV3-2; cdr3_nt: TGTGCCAGCAGCCAAGTTAGAATCTACGGAAACACCATATATTTT; cdr3_aa: CASSQVRIYGNTIYF
d_call: TRBD1; clone_size: .; j_call: TRBJ1-6; v_call: TRBV12-3/TRBV12-4; cdr3_nt: TGTGCCAGCAGTAAGGACAGGGTTTCACCCCTCCACTTT; cdr3_aa: CASSKDRVSPLHF
d_call: .; clone_size: .; j_call: TRBJ2-7; v_call: TRBV23-1; cdr3_nt: TGCGCCAGCAGTCAATCGGGCCTAAGCACCTACGAGCAGTACTTC; cdr3_aa: CASSQSGLSTYEQYF
d_call: .; clone_size: .; j_call: TRBJ1-2; v_call: TRBV5-1; cdr3_nt: TGCGCCAGCAGCTTGGCCGGGTCGATACTTGACTACACCTTC; cdr3_aa: CASSLAGSILDYTF
d_call: TRBD2; clone_size: .; j_call: TRBJ2-5; v_call: TRBV3-1/TRBV3-2; cdr3_nt: TGTGCCAGCAGCCCACAGACGGGCGGGAGCGCAAAGACCCAGTACTTC; cdr3_aa: CASSPQTGGSAKTQYF
d_call: TRBD1; clone_size: .; j_call: TRBJ1-3; v_call: TRBV7-6; cdr3_nt: TGTGCCAGCAGCTTAGGACAGGGGTTCTCTGGAAACACCATATATTTT; cdr3_aa: CASSLGQGFSGNTIYF
d_call: .; clone_size: .; j_call: TRBJ2-7; v_call: TRBV11-2; cdr3_nt: TGTGCCAGCAGCTCCTACGAAAACTACGAGCAGTACTTC; cdr3_aa: CASSSYENYEQYF
d_call: .; clone_size: .; j_call: TRBJ2-1; v_call: TRBV2; cdr3_nt: TGTGCCGGTAGACGGGCCTACAATGAGCAGTTCTTC; cdr3_aa: CAGRRAYNEQFF
d_call: .; clone_size: few; j_call: TRBJ2-7; v_call: TRBV24-1; cdr3_nt: TGTGCCACCAGGGTTCCCCCACAGGGTAATCATCGCTACGAGCAGTACTTC; cdr3_aa: CATRVPPQGNHRYEQYF
d_call: .; clone_size: few; j_call: TRBJ2-7; v_call: TRBV19; cdr3_nt: TGTGCCAGTAGTACCCGGGGAGGGGACACCCTAAGGGGGACCGAGCAGTACTTC; cdr3_aa: CASSTRGGDTLRGTEQYF
d_call: .; clone_size: few; j_call: TRBJ1-5; v_call: TRBV2; cdr3_nt: TGTGCCAGCGGGGATGCAGGGGACAATCAGCCCCAGCATTTT; cdr3_aa: CASGDAGDNQPQHF
d_call: TRBD1; clone_size: .; j_call: TRBJ1-2; v_call: TRBV6-5; cdr3_nt: TGTGCCAGCAGTTACAAGGGGGCGGAGGGCTACACCTTC; cdr3_aa: CASSYKGAEGYTF
d_call: TRBD2; clone_size: .; j_call: TRBJ2-3; v_call: TRBV5-4; cdr3_nt: TGTGCCAGCAGCTCCCCAGCGGGGGGCTCCCAAAATACGCAGTATTTT; cdr3_aa: CASSSPAGGSQNTQYF
d_call: .; clone_size: once; j_call: TRBJ1-2; v_call: TRBV24-1; cdr3_nt: TGTGCCACCAGTGATTCAGGAGGGGACTATGGCTACACCTTC; cdr3_aa: CATSDSGGDYGYTF
d_call: .; clone_size: .; j_call: TRBJ2-1; v_call: TRBV7-2; cdr3_nt: TGTGCCAGCAGCTTAGGGCCCAACAATGAGCAGTTCTTC; cdr3_aa: CASSLGPNNEQFF
d_call: .; clone_size: .; j_call: TRBJ2-5; v_call: TRBV3-1/TRBV3-2; cdr3_nt: TGTGCCAGCAGCCAAGATATAGGACAGCGAGAGACCCAGTACTTC; cdr3_aa: CASSQDIGQRETQYF
d_call: TRBD1; clone_size: .; j_call: TRBJ2-3; v_call: TRBV5-1; cdr3_nt: TGCGCCAGCAGCTCGTCGACAGGGAACACAGATACGCAGTATTTT; cdr3_aa: CASSSSTGNTDTQYF
d_call: .; clone_size: .; j_call: TRBJ2-4; v_call: TRBV10-1; cdr3_nt: TGCGCCAGCAGTGCCGGGACTGAGAGAGACATTCAGTACTTC; cdr3_aa: CASSAGTERDIQYF
d_call: TRBD1; clone_size: .; j_call: TRBJ1-6; v_call: TRBV7-9; cdr3_nt: TGTGCCAGCAGCCCGACAGGGGTAAATTCACCCCTCCACTTT; cdr3_aa: CASSPTGVNSPLHF
d_call: TRBD2; clone_size: .; j_call: TRBJ2-5; v_call: TRBV7-9; cdr3_nt: TGTGCCAGCAGCCCCCGGCGACTAGCGGACCAAGAGACCCAGTACTTC; cdr3_aa: CASSPRRLADQETQYF
d_call: .; clone_size: .; j_call: TRBJ1-1; v_call: TRBV12-3/TRBV12-4; cdr3_nt: TGTGCCAGCAGTCGAGGCAGCACTGAAGCTTTCTTT; cdr3_aa: CASSRGSTEAFF
d_call: .; clone_size: .; j_call: TRBJ1-2; v_call: TRBV19; cdr3_nt: TGTGCCAGTAGTGTGACACCCGTTGGAGGCTACACCTTC; cdr3_aa: CASSVTPVGGYTF
d_call: .; clone_size: .; j_call: TRBJ1-6; v_call: TRBV3-1/TRBV3-2; cdr3_nt: TGTGCCAGCAGCCCGGGGTCTAATTCACCCCTCCACTTT; cdr3_aa: CASSPGSNSPLHF
d_call: .; clone_size: .; j_call: TRBJ1-1; v_call: TRBV2; cdr3_nt: TGTGCCAGCAGTGTACAGGGACCGAACACTGAAGCTTTCTTT; cdr3_aa: CASSVQGPNTEAFF
d_call: .; clone_size: .; j_call: TRBJ2-5; v_call: TRBV27; cdr3_nt: TGTGCCAGCAGTCTACGACGGGAGGAGACCCAGTACTTC; cdr3_aa: CASSLRREETQYF
d_call: .; clone_size: .; j_call: TRBJ1-2; v_call: TRBV9; cdr3_nt: TGTGCCAGCAGCCTAACCGGGGGGGCCGGCTATGGCTACACCTTC; cdr3_aa: CASSLTGGAGYGYTF
d_call: .; clone_size: .; j_call: TRBJ1-1; v_call: TRBV9; cdr3_nt: TGTGCCAGCAGCGGCGAGAACACTGAAGCTTTCTTT; cdr3_aa: CASSGENTEAFF
d_call: TRBD2; clone_size: .; j_call: TRBJ2-2; v_call: TRBV7-2; cdr3_nt: TGTGCCAGCCGACCTGGGCTAGCGGGAGCCGGGGAGCTGTTTTTT; cdr3_aa: CASRPGLAGAGELFF
d_call: .; clone_size: .; j_call: TRBJ1-6; v_call: TRBV11-2; cdr3_nt: TGTGCCAGCAGCTTAGGGGCCCAGTCTGCTTCACCCCTCCACTTT; cdr3_aa: CASSLGAQSASPLHF
d_call: TRBD2; clone_size: .; j_call: TRBJ2-1; v_call: TRBV2; cdr3_nt: TGTGCCAGCAGTGATGGGGGAGGGTCCTACAATGAGCAGTTCTTC; cdr3_aa: CASSDGGGSYNEQFF
d_call: TRBD1; clone_size: .; j_call: TRBJ1-2; v_call: TRBV6-5; cdr3_nt: TGTGCCAGCAGTTACCGTGGACAGGGGAACTATGGCTACACCTTC; cdr3_aa: CASSYRGQGNYGYTF